The text below deals with one TCR beta chain. These data belong to a study of blood T cell repertoires in COVID-19. Assay used: immunoSEQ multiplex PCR; TCRdb lists only in-frame clones, some missing. Of 53,000 or so clones listed, roughly 90% were seen once; the top ten hold roughly 13%. This sequence originates from a man of 80 years or more with acute or convalescent COVID-19. What was sequenced was peripheral blood.

The CDR3: CATGTANTGELFF. Here the CDR3 DNA reads TGTGCCACCGGGACAGCAAACACCGGGGAGCTGTTTTTT. This chain uses TRBV10-3 with TRBJ2-2; 7 positions match TRBD1. CDR3 size: 13 residues. Trimming cost V 10 bases and J 2 bases; bases outside gene matches: 4. CDR1 and CDR2 (germline): ENHRY, SYGVKD.